The clone carrying this T cell receptor (delta chain) was detected ten times or more. These data are taken from a study of γδ T cells in repeated Plasmodium falciparum infection. Each sorted gammadelta sample had TRG and TRD chains sequenced. TCRdb reanalyzed the multiplex PCR reads using CATT. The sample lists about 48,000 delta-chain clones, 1.5% to 2% occurring once. Vgamma9/Vdelta2+ and Vdelta2-negative gammadelta T cells were flow-sorted from PBMC for bulk sequencing. Trimming pared 3 bases from V and 0 bases from J, leaving 23 bases between. CDR3 size: 20 residues. CDR1 TSWWSYY and CDR2 QGS come from the germline V gene.

Sequenced material: gamma-delta T cells from blood. This chain joins TRDV1 and TRDJ2, with a tentative D call TRDD3 (6 bases). The receptor comes from a pool of human donors (malaria-infected and uninfected, not separated). This CDR3 reads CALGDPFLEIREALTAQLFF. DNA for the CDR3: TGTGCTCTTGGGGACCCTTTCCTCGAGATACGCGAGGCTTTGACAGCACAACTCTTCTTT.